The clone carrying this T cell receptor beta chain came up many times. A read error may produce the germline difference seen at one junction end. The sample originates from a study of blood T cell repertoires in COVID-19. Study as a whole: Samples came from the United States, Italy and Spain, spanning acute and convalescent COVID-19. PBMCs, B-cell-depleted T cells, or T cells were the source of the cDNA or gDNA that made up the material.

In the source study's methods: Amplifying reference gene primers gave estimates of nucleated cell counts. TCRdb's copy holds only in-frame clones and misses some; the assay was immunoSEQ multiplex PCR. Clone size and the V and J calls come from that table; the DNA yielded D and trimming. The repertoire includes around 260,000 clones, about 86% of them detected once, and less than 4% sits in the top ten. The CDR3 sequence is 12 residues long. From germline, CDR1 is DFQATT and CDR2 SNEGSKA (reference sequence). J is TRBJ1-5 and V is TRBV20-1, with 8 bases matching TRBD1. Sequencing input: peripheral blood. The receptor comes from a young man with active or convalescent COVID-19. The CDR3 coding sequence is TGCAGTGCTAGTCCTTCCGGGACAGGCTCGTATTTT. The encoded protein is CSASPSGTGSYF.